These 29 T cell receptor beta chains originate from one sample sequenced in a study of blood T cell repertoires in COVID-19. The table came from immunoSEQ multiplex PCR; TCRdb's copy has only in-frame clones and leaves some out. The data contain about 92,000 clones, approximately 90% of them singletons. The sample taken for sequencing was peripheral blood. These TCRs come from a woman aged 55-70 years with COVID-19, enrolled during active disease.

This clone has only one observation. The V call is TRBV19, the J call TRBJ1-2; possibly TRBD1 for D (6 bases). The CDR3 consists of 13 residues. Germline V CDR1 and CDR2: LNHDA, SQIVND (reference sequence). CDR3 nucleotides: TGTGCGAGTCTCCCCGGGACAACGGTCGGCTACACCTTC. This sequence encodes CASLPGTTVGYTF.

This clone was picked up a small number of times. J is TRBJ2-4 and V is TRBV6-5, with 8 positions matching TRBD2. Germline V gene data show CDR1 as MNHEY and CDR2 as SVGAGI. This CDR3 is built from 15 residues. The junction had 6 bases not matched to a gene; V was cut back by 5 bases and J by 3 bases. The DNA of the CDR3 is TGTGCCAGCAGTAACGGGGGGGGATACAAAAACATTCAGTACTTC. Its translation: CASSNGGGYKNIQYF.

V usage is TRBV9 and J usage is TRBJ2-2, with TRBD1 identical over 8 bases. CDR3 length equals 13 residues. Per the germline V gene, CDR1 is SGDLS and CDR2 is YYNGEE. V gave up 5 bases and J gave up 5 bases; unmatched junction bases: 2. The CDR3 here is CASRRTGTGELFF. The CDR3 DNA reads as TGTGCCAGCAGAAGGACAGGGACCGGGGAGCTGTTTTTT. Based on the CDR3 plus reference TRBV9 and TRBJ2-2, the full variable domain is DSGVTQTPKHLITATGQRVTLRCSPRSGDLSVYWYQQSLDQGLQFLIQYYNGEERAKGNILERFSAQQFPDLHSELNLSSLELGDSALYFCASRRTGTGELFFGEGSRLTVL.

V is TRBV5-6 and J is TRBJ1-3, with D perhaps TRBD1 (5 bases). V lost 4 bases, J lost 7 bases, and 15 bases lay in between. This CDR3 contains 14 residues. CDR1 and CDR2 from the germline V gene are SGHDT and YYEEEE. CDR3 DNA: TGTGCCAGCAGCGCCGGGACTGCCGGGAACACCATATATTTT. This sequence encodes CASSAGTAGNTIYF.

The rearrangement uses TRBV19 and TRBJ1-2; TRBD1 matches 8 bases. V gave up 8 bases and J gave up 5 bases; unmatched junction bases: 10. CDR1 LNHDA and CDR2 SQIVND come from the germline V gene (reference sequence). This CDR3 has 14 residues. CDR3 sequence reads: CASAGQAGTYGYTF. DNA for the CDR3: TGTGCCAGTGCGGGACAGGCGGGTACATATGGCTACACCTTC.

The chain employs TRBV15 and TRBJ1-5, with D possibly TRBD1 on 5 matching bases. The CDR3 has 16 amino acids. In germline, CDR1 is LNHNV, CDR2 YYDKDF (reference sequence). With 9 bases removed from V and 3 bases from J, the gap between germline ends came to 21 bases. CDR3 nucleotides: TGTGCCACACGGGTGGGGGGTAGAATGGCCAATCAGCCCCAGCATTTT. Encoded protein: CATRVGGRMANQPQHF.

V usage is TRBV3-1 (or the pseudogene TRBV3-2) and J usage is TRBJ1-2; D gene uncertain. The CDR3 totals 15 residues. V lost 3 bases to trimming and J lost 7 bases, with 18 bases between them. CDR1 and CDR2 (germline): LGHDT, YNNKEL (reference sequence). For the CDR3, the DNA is TGTGCCAGCAGCCACATGCGGGAGGGAGGGAGTGGCTACACCTTC. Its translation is CASSHMREGGSGYTF.

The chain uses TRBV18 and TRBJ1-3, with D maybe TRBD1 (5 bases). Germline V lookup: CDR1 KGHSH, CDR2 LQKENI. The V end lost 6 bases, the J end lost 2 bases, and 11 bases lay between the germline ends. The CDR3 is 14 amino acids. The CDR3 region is CASSQGRPGNTIYF. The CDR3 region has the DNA TGTGCCAGCTCGCAGGGTAGGCCTGGAAACACCATATATTTT.

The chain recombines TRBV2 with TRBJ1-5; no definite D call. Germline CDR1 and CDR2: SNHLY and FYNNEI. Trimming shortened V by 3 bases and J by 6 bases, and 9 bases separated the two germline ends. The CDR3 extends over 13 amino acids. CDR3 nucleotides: TGTGCCAGCAGTGATCTACTCGGTCAGCCCCAGCATTTT. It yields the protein CASSDLLGQPQHF.

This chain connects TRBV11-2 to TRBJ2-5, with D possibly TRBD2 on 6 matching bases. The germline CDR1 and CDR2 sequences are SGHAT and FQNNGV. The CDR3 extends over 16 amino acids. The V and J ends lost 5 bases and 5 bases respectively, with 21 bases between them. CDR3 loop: CASSPRVGGSRETQYF. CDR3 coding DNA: TGTGCCAGCAGCCCCCGCGTCGGGGGATCCCGGGAGACCCAGTACTTC.

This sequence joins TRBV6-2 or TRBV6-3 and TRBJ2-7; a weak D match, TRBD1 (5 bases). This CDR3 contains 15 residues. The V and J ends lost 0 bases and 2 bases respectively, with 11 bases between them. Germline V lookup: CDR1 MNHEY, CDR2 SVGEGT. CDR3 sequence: CASSYSPGFPYEQYF. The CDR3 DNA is TGTGCCAGCAGTTACTCCCCAGGGTTTCCCTACGAGCAGTACTTC.

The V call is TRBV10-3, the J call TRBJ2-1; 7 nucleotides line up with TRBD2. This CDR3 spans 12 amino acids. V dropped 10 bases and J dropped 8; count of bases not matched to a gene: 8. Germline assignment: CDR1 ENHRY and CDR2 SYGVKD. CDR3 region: CATGGTVDEQFF. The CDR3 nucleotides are TGTGCCACGGGGGGAACAGTCGATGAGCAGTTCTTC.

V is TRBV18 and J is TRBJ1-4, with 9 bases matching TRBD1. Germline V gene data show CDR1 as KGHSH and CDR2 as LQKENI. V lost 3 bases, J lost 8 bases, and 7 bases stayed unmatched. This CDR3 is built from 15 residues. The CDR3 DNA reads TGTGCCAGCTCACCGGGACAGGGTCTAGGCGAAAAACTGTTTTTT. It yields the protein CASSPGQGLGEKLFF.

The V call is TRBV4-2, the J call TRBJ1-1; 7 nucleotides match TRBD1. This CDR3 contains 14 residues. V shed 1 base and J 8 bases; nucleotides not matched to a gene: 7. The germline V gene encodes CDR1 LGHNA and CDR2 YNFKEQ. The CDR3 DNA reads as TGTGCCAGCAGCCAAGGAGGGGTGGGACAGGAAGCTTTCTTT. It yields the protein CASSQGGVGQEAFF.

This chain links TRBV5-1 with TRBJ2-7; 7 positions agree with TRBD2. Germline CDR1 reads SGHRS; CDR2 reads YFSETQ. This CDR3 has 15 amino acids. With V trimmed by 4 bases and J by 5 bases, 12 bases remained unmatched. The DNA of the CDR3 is TGCGCCAGCAGCCCACCTGGGAGGGTAAGGCACGAGCAGTACTTC. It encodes CASSPPGRVRHEQYF.

In DNA, the CDR3 is TGTGCCAGCCGCCCGACAGTTAGCACAGATACGCAGTATTTT. It encodes CASRPTVSTDTQYF. The V gene is TRBV2, the J gene TRBJ2-3; D might be TRBD1 (5 bases). The length of the CDR3 is 14 residues. Trimming took off 8 bases at V and 0 bases at J, with 12 bases between the two ends. CDR1 and CDR2 from the germline V gene are SNHLY and FYNNEI. The full variable domain, rest sourced from reference TRBV2 and TRBJ2-3, is EPEVTQTPSHQVTQMGQEVILRCVPISNHLYFYWYRQILGQKVEFLVSFYNNEISEKSEIFDDQFSVERPDGSNFTLKIRSTKLEDSAMYFCASRPTVSTDTQYFGPGTRLTVL.

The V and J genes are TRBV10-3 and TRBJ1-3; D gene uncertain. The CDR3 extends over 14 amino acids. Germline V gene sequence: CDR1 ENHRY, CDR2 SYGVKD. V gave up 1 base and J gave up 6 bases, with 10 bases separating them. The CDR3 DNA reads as TGTGCCATCAGTGAGTATCGGAGAGAAAACACCATATATTTT. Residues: CAISEYRRENTIYF.

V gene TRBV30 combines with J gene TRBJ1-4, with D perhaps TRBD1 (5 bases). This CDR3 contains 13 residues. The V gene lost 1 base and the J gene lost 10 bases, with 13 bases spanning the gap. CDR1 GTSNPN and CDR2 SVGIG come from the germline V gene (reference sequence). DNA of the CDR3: TGTGCCTGGAGTGCCGGGCCCCAGGGAAAACTGTTTTTT. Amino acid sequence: CAWSAGPQGKLFF.

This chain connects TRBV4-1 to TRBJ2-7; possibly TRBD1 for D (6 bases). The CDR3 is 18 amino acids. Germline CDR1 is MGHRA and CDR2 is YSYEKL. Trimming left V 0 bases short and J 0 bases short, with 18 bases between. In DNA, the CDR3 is TGCGCCAGCAGCCAAGATGGAGAGCAGGGGCCATGCTCCTACGAGCAGTACTTC. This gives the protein CASSQDGEQGPCSYEQYF.

Written as DNA, the CDR3 is TGTGCCAGCAGGGACCGGGGGGCCCCCACAGATACGCAGTATTTT. The encoded protein is CASRDRGAPTDTQYF. The chain is built from TRBV6-5 and TRBJ2-3, with D possibly matching TRBD2 (7 bases). V was pared by 6 bases and J by 2 bases, with 15 bases between. Germline V lookup: CDR1 MNHEY, CDR2 SVGAGI. This CDR3 is built from 15 residues.

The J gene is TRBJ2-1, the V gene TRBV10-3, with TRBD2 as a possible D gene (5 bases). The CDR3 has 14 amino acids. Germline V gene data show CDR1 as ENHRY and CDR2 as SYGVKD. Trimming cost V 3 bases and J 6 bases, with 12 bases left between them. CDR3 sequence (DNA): TGTGCCATCAGTGATCGGGATGGGCCCAATGAGCAGTTCTTC. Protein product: CAISDRDGPNEQFF.

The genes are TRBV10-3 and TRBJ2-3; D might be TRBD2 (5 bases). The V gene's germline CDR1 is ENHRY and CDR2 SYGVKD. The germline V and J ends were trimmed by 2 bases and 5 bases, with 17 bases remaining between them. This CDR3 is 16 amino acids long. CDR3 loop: CAISELGLTGKDTQYF. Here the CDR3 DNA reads TGTGCCATCAGTGAGCTCGGACTCACGGGGAAAGATACGCAGTATTTT.

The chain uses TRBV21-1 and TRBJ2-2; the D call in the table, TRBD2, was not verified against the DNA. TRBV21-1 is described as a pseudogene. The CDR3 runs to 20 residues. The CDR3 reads CASSKTSPSGGAGNTGELFF. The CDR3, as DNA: TGTGCCAGCAGCAAAACTTCTCCTAGCGGGGGGGCCGGGAACACCGGGGAGCTGTTTTTT.

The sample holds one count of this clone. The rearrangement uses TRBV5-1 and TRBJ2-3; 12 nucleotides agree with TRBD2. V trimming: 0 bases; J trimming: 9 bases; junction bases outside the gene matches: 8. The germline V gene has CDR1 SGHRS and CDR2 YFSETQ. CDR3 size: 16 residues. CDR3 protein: CASSLASGGAGDTQYF. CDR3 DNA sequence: TGCGCCAGCAGCTTGGCTAGCGGGGGGGCCGGTGACACGCAGTATTTT.

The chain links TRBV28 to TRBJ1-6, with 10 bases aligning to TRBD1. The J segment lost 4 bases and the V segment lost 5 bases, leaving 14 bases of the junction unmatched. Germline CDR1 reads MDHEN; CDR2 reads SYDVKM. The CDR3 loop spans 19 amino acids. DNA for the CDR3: TGTGCCAGCAGTATGGTCGGTAGACAGGGGGCGAATTATAATTCACCCCTCCACTTT. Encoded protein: CASSMVGRQGANYNSPLHF.

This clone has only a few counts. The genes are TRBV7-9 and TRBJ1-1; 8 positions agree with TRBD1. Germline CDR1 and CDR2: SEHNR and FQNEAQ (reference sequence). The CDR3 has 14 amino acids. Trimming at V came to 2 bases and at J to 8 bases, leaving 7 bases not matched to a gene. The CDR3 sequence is CASSLRGTGGEAFF. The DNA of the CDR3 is TGTGCCAGCAGCTTACGAGGGACAGGAGGAGAAGCTTTCTTT.

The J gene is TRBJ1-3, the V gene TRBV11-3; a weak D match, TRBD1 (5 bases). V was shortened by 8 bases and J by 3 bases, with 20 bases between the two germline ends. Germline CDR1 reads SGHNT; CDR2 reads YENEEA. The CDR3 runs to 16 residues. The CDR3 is CASPLKCADSGNTIYF. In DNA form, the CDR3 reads TGTGCCAGCCCCCTTAAATGCGCAGACAGTGGAAACACCATATATTTT.

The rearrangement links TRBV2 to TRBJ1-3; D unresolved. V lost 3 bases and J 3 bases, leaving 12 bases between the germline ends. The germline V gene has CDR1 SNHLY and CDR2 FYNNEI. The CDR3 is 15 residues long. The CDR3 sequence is CASSDWGAYGNTIYF. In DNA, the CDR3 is TGTGCCAGCAGTGATTGGGGAGCGTATGGAAACACCATATATTTT.

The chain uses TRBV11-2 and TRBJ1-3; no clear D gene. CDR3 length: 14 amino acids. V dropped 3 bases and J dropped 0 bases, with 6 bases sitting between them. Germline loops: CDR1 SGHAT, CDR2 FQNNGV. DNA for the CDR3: TGTGCCAGCAGCTTGGGCAGCTCTGGAAACACCATATATTTT. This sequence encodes CASSLGSSGNTIYF.